These 29 T cell receptor beta chains were all obtained from the same sample, sequenced in a study of neurological immune-mediated disorders. Documented time point: longitudinal time-point 2. Each CDR3 protein is one row after TCRdb ran MiXCR on the 5' RACE reads. Among about 80,000 distinct CDR3 sequences listed, about 5% were seen once. The sample taken for sequencing was PBMCs. Receptors were obtained from a woman between 55 and 75 years old with multiple sclerosis.

This clonotype was seen many times. The chain recombines TRBV20-1 with TRBJ2-1; D is unresolved. Germline V gene sequence: CDR1 DFQATT, CDR2 SNEGSKA (reference sequence). The ends were cut back, 1 base at V and 0 bases at J, with 13 bases in the middle. The CDR3 totals 16 residues. This CDR3 reads CSARAHNPVSYNEQFF. CDR3 DNA sequence: TGCAGTGCTAGAGCCCATAACCCCGTCTCCTACAATGAGCAGTTCTTC.

This clonotype was picked up many times. This chain joins TRBV5-6 and TRBJ2-7, with D possibly matching TRBD1 (5 bases). The CDR3 has 15 residues. Germline V lookup: CDR1 SGHDT, CDR2 YYEEEE. The V gene lost 4 bases and the J gene lost 0 bases, with 14 bases spanning the gap. The CDR3 loop reads CASSNWGTFSYEQYF. The CDR3 region has the DNA TGTGCCAGCAGCAATTGGGGCACCTTCTCCTACGAGCAGTACTTC.

This clonotype has a handful of counts. The J gene is TRBJ2-7, the V gene TRBV5-1; 9 nucleotides align to TRBD1. V gave up 6 bases and J gave up 4 bases; unmatched junction bases: 11. Germline V lookup: CDR1 SGHRS, CDR2 YFSETQ. The CDR3 covers 15 residues. The CDR3 region is CASTPTGGIVYEQYF. The CDR3 region has the DNA TGCGCCAGCACCCCTACAGGGGGCATCGTGTACGAGCAGTACTTC.

This clonotype was detected many times. The rearrangement joins TRBV19 to TRBJ2-1, with 12 bases identical to TRBD2. V lost 5 bases and J lost 8; bases outside the gene matches: 10. Germline V lookup: CDR1 LNHDA, CDR2 SQIVND (reference sequence). CDR3 length equals 16 residues. The CDR3 DNA is TGTGCCAGTAGTCTCCTAGCGGGGGGGCTTACAGATGAGCAGTTCTTC. This encodes CASSLLAGGLTDEQFF. Complete variable domain (other parts from reference TRBV19 and TRBJ2-1): DGGITQSPKYLFRKEGQNVTLSCEQNLNHDAMYWYRQDPGQGLRLIYYSQIVNDFQKGDIAEGYSVSREKKESFPLTVTSAQKNPTAFYLCASSLLAGGLTDEQFFGPGTRLTVL.

Ten or more counts support this clonotype. One end of the junction varies from germline; a read error may be responsible. This chain uses TRBV7-7 with TRBJ1-4, with D possibly TRBD1 on 6 matching bases. CDR3 length: 13 amino acids. In germline, CDR1 is SSHAT, CDR2 FNYEAQ (reference sequence). Here the CDR3 DNA reads TGTGCTAGCAGCCCAGACAGGAATGAAAAACTGTTTTTT. It translates to CASSPDRNEKLFF.

V and J are TRBV5-6 and TRBJ1-5, with a weak D call TRBD1 (6 bases). The CDR3 is 16 amino acids. Looked up from germline, CDR1 is SGHDT and CDR2 is YYEEEE. The germline V and J ends were trimmed by 2 bases and 0 bases, with 12 bases remaining between them. Here the CDR3 reads CASSLRTRGSNQPQHF. CDR3 nucleotides: TGTGCCAGCAGCTTACGAACCAGGGGTAGCAATCAGCCCCAGCATTTT.

This clonotype has ten or more counts. The rearrangement joins TRBV27 to TRBJ2-4; maybe TRBD2 (6 bases). V dropped 6 bases and J dropped 9 bases, with 12 bases sitting between them. This CDR3 spans 12 amino acids. Germline-derived CDR1 and CDR2 are MNHEY and SMNVEV (reference sequence). CDR3 in DNA: TGTGCCAGCAGCCGGACGGAGGGCATTCAGTACTTC. Its translation is CASSRTEGIQYF.

In its sample, this clonotype was seen many times. The chain links TRBV28 to TRBJ2-7, with D possibly TRBD1 on 5 matching bases. Germline CDR1 reads MDHEN; CDR2 reads SYDVKM. The CDR3 loop spans 12 amino acids. Trimming took off 6 bases at V and 4 bases at J, with 10 bases between the two ends. The CDR3 is CASSQPGYEQYF. The CDR3, as DNA: TGTGCCAGCAGCCAACCAGGGTACGAGCAGTACTTC.

In its sample, this clonotype was seen a few times. The chain joins TRBV5-5 to TRBJ1-1, with D perhaps matching TRBD1 (6 bases). Trimming removed 4 bases at V and 0 bases at J, with 16 bases between. The CDR3 length is 16 residues. The V gene's germline CDR1 is SGHKS and CDR2 YYEKEE (reference sequence). This CDR3 reads CASSRPGGPMNTEAFF. The CDR3 coding sequence is TGTGCCAGCAGCCGCCCCGGGGGGCCGATGAACACTGAAGCTTTCTTT.

Ten or more counts support this clonotype. The chain joins TRBV29-1 to TRBJ2-7; D ambiguous. V gave up 4 bases and J gave up 0 bases, with 13 bases separating them. The germline gives CDR1 SQVTM, CDR2 ANQGSEA. The CDR3 runs 14 residues. The CDR3 reads CSVVAQLDSYEQYF. CDR3 DNA sequence: TGCAGCGTTGTAGCACAGCTAGACTCCTACGAGCAGTACTTC.

This clonotype appeared a few times. This chain connects TRBV3-1 to TRBJ2-7, with 7 bases aligning to TRBD1. The CDR3 length is 15 residues. V gave up 4 bases and J gave up 7 bases; unmatched junction bases: 13. Germline V gene data show CDR1 as LGHDT and CDR2 as YNNKEL (reference sequence). CDR3: CASSPFGQAGGEQYF. In DNA, the CDR3 is TGTGCCAGCAGCCCATTCGGACAGGCCGGCGGAGAGCAGTACTTC.

In this sample, this clonotype turned up a few times. This chain uses TRBV2 with TRBJ1-5; D remains ambiguous. V was pared by 6 bases and J by 3 bases, with 9 bases between. This CDR3 has 13 amino acids. Per germline, CDR1 SNHLY and CDR2 FYNNEI. The CDR3 region is CASRGWNNQPQHF. The CDR3 DNA sequence: TGTGCCAGCAGGGGCTGGAACAATCAGCCCCAGCATTTT. Supplemented by reference TRBV2 and TRBJ1-5, the full variable domain reads EPEVTQTPSHQVTQMGQEVILRCVPISNHLYFYWYRQILGQKVEFLVSFYNNEISEKSEIFDDQFSVERPDGSNFTLKIRSTKLEDSAMYFCASRGWNNQPQHFGDGTRLSIL.

This clonotype was detected many times. J is TRBJ2-3 and V is TRBV10-3; tentative D call: TRBD2 (6 bases). Per germline, CDR1 ENHRY and CDR2 SYGVKD. CDR3 length: 13 residues. Trimming cost V 3 bases and J 4 bases, with 8 bases left between them. The CDR3 coding sequence is TGTGCCATCAGTGACGGGAGCCCAGATACGCAGTATTTT. Its translation: CAISDGSPDTQYF.

This clonotype showed up many times. This rearrangement joins TRBV5-1 to TRBJ2-5; D is ambiguous. The length of the CDR3 is 15 residues. V lost 6 bases and J 0 bases, leaving 15 bases between the germline ends. Germline CDR1 reads SGHRS; CDR2 reads YFSETQ. CDR3 DNA sequence: TGCGCCAGCACCCCCCCGTTGGGAAACCAAGAGACCCAGTACTTC. This translates into CASTPPLGNQETQYF.

The rearrangement joins TRBV19 to TRBJ2-5; 8 nucleotides agree with TRBD1. Looked up from germline, CDR1 is LNHDA and CDR2 is SQIVND (reference sequence). There are 14 residues in the CDR3. V was clipped by 6 bases and J by 5 bases; unmatched bases: 8. CDR3 residues: CASRPGGAGETQYF. In nucleotides, the CDR3 is TGTGCCAGTAGGCCAGGGGGCGCTGGGGAGACCCAGTACTTC.

This clonotype came up many times. The chain links TRBV21-1 to TRBJ2-1; TRBD1 is the table's D call and was not checked against the DNA. TRBV21-1 is annotated as a pseudogene. CDR3 length equals 17 residues. This CDR3 reads CASSKRCGTGFLDEQFF. CDR3 coding DNA: TGTGCCAGCAGCAAAAGATGCGGGACAGGGTTTTTGGATGAGCAGTTCTTC.

With regard to this clonotype: A much larger clone differs from this one at a single base, so this may be a read error. The chain carries TRBV20-1 and TRBJ1-4; TRBD1 matches 7 bases. Germline CDR1 DFQATT, CDR2 SNEGSKA (reference sequence). The CDR3 runs 14 residues. V was clipped by 0 bases and J by 8 bases; unmatched bases: 6. CDR3 in amino acids: CSARDVQGGEKLFF. The CDR3 nucleotides read TGCAGTGCTAGAGATGTCCAGGGGGGAGAAAAACTGTTTTTT.

This clonotype was counted at least ten times. The genes are TRBV3-1 and TRBJ1-4; D uncertain. There are 15 residues in the CDR3. Per germline, CDR1 LGHDT and CDR2 YNNKEL (reference sequence). V lost 4 bases, J lost 0 bases, and 9 bases lay in between. The CDR3 DNA follows: TGTGCCAGCAGCCGCAGGAGAGCAACTAATGAAAAACTGTTTTTT. It encodes CASSRRRATNEKLFF.

This clonotype was detected ten times or more. The rearrangement links TRBV5-1 to TRBJ2-3, with a possible D match to TRBD1 (6 bases). Germline CDR1 is SGHRS and CDR2 is YFSETQ. V gave up 4 bases and J gave up 2 bases, with 11 bases separating them. This CDR3 has 14 residues. The CDR3 DNA reads as TGCGCCAGCAGCCCCCGGGACACCACAGATACGCAGTATTTT. Translating it yields CASSPRDTTDTQYF.

This clonotype was picked up many times. The chain employs TRBV3-1 and TRBJ2-3; the match to TRBD2 covers 9 bases. The V segment lost 2 bases and the J segment 7 bases; nucleotides outside the gene matches: 10. CDR3 length: 16 amino acids. The germline CDR1 and CDR2 sequences are LGHDT and YNNKEL (reference sequence). The CDR3 nucleotides are TGTGCCAGCAGCCAAAATAGCGGGGGCCTCTTCCATACGCAGTATTTT. Translating it yields CASSQNSGGLFHTQYF.

V gene TRBV20-1 combines with J gene TRBJ2-5; 7 nucleotides match TRBD2. Trimming cost V 8 bases and J 5 bases; bases outside gene matches: 14. This CDR3 region has 14 residues. Looked up from germline, CDR1 is DFQATT and CDR2 is SNEGSKA (reference sequence). The CDR3: CSTTTRTRLETQYF. For the CDR3, the DNA is TGCAGTACAACCACCCGGACTAGACTGGAGACCCAGTACTTC.

This clonotype was counted ten times or more. Compared with germline, one end of the junction differs, possibly owing to a read error. The chain is built from TRBV29-1 and TRBJ2-7; D is perhaps TRBD1 (6 bases). The germline gives CDR1 SQVTM, CDR2 ANQGSEA. The CDR3 extends over 14 amino acids. The CDR3 DNA sequence: TGCGGCGTTGGGGAACAGGGTCAGGCGGACGAGCAGTACTTC. This translates into CGVGEQGQADEQYF.

This clonotype came up many times. The rearrangement joins TRBV7-6 to TRBJ2-1, with 9 positions matching TRBD2. Germline V CDR1 and CDR2: SGHVS, FNYEAQ. The ends lost 4 bases at V and 6 bases at J; junction bases unmatched: 13. This CDR3 has 17 amino acids. The CDR3 coding sequence is TGTGCCAGCAGCTCCCGCGGTAGCGGGGGATATTTCAATGAGCAGTTCTTC. Amino acids: CASSSRGSGGYFNEQFF.

This clonotype was recorded at least ten times. The chain has TRBV7-2 and TRBJ1-1; D remains ambiguous. V was pared by 3 bases and J by 11 bases, with 13 bases between. The CDR3 covers 12 residues. Germline V gene data show CDR1 as SGHTA and CDR2 as FQGNSA. The CDR3 coding sequence is TGTGCCAGCAGCTTGAAACCCCCGGTCGCTTTCTTT. This translates into CASSLKPPVAFF. The full variable domain, in which reference TRBV7-2 and TRBJ1-1 provide the parts outside the CDR3, is GAGVSQSPSNKVTEKGKDVELRCDPISGHTALYWYRQSLGQGLEFLIYFQGNSAPDKSGLPSDRFSAERTGGSVSTLTIQRTQQEDSAVYLCASSLKPPVAFFGQGTRLTVV.

The sample holds many counts of this clonotype. The CDR3 nucleotides are TGCGCCAGCAGCACCGACAGGGACCTCACAGATACGCAGTATTTT. Amino acid sequence: CASSTDRDLTDTQYF. V gene TRBV5-1 combines with J gene TRBJ2-3; 7 nucleotides match TRBD1. The germline V gene has CDR1 SGHRS and CDR2 YFSETQ. Trimming removed 4 bases from V and 2 bases from J; junction bases left unmatched: 7. This CDR3 has 15 residues. The full variable domain, completed using reference TRBV5-1 and TRBJ2-3, is KAGVTQTPRYLIKTRGQQVTLSCSPISGHRSVSWYQQTPGQGLQFLFEYFSETQRNKGNFPGRFSGRQFSNSRSEMNVSTLELGDSALYLCASSTDRDLTDTQYFGPGTRLTVL.

This clonotype was seen ten or more times. The chain carries TRBV12-3 or TRBV12-4 and TRBJ2-3, with a weak D call TRBD1 (6 bases). This CDR3 comprises 14 residues. Trimming stripped 4 bases from V and 2 bases from J, with 10 bases between. Written as DNA, the CDR3 is TGTGCCAGCAGTTCACAGGGTAACACAGATACGCAGTATTTT. It translates to CASSSQGNTDTQYF.

This clonotype appeared many times. The rearrangement uses TRBV7-9 and TRBJ1-1, with D possibly TRBD1 on 5 matching bases. Between the trimmed V and J ends, which lost 7 bases and 10 bases, there was a span of 13 bases. The CDR3 contains 11 residues. The germline gives CDR1 SEHNR, CDR2 FQNEAQ (reference sequence). The CDR3, as DNA: TGTGCCAGCACGCCGGGACTATCAGCTTTCTTT. Translating gives CASTPGLSAFF.

This clonotype has at least ten counts. V gene TRBV5-1 combines with J gene TRBJ1-1; no clear D gene. From germline, CDR1 is SGHRS and CDR2 YFSETQ. V was pared by 7 bases and J by 5 bases, with 18 bases between. The CDR3 runs 14 residues. The CDR3 coding sequence is TGCGCCAGCTTCTTAGGAACCGTCGAGACTGAAGCTTTCTTT. It translates to CASFLGTVETEAFF.

J is TRBJ1-2 and V is TRBV6-6; D is perhaps TRBD1 (5 bases). Germline assignment: CDR1 MNHNY and CDR2 SVGAGI (reference sequence). The CDR3 has 13 amino acids. V shed 0 bases and J shed 4 bases, with 6 bases lying between them. The chain's CDR3 is CASSYSGVYGYTF. The CDR3 DNA follows: TGTGCCAGCAGTTACTCGGGGGTCTATGGCTACACCTTC.